The T cell receptor beta chain described here comes from a study of blood T cell repertoires in COVID-19. Measured with immunoSEQ multiplex PCR; TCRdb has only the in-frame clones, and not every one. Among 150,000 or so clones listed, about four fifths were seen once. Per the germline V gene, CDR1 is ENHRY and CDR2 is SYGVKD. This CDR3 comprises 17 residues. Trimming took 3 bases from V and 4 from J; bases not matched to a gene: 13. Sequences were obtained from peripheral blood. The receptor's source is an older woman with COVID-19, enrolled during active disease. The chain carries TRBV10-3 and TRBJ2-5; 8 bases agree with TRBD2. CDR3 nucleotide sequence: TGTGCCATCAGTGAATCTGCGGGAGGAGCCCTCGGAGAGACCCAGTACTTC. Amino acids: CAISESAGGALGETQYF.